The sample holds a few counts of the clone carrying this T cell receptor (beta chain). Its specificity is unknown. This specimen comes from a study of T cells in Graves' hyperthyroidism and ophthalmopathy. Study details: At initial diagnosis, before any treatment had begun, peripheral blood was obtained.

General study points: Ophthalmopathy, as predicted by the model, came a median approximately 5.9 months after the prediction. Most clonotypes that expanded in the thyroid above 0.001 also showed up in blood.

It was RNA transcripts that yielded the amplified TCR beta CDR3 regions. Primed by the HTBI set, a first-round RT-PCR was run on the TCR CDR3. Each CDR3 protein is one row after TCRdb ran MiXCR on the multiplex PCR reads. This sample has about 560,000 distinct CDR3 sequences, with approximately 15% found just once. Those patients with uncontrolled infection, other autoimmune disease, pregnancy or lactation were excluded. The TCR was taken from a woman younger than 35 with Graves' hyperthyroidism. The sample was blood.

In nucleotides, the CDR3 is TGCAGTGCTATATTAGGGAGTTCACCCCTCCACTTT. Its translation is CSAILGSSPLHF. This chain connects TRBV20-1 to TRBJ1-6, with unresolved D. This CDR3 has 12 residues. CDR1 DFQATT and CDR2 SNEGSKA come from the germline V gene (reference sequence). Trimming cost V 4 bases and J 9 bases, with 10 bases left between them.